This TCR beta chain was documented in a study of T cell repertoires in cytomegalovirus infection. This clonotype was seen repeatedly, ten times or more. What it binds is not known. This CDR3 has 14 amino acids. The V gene lost 7 bases and the J gene lost 7 bases, with 20 bases spanning the gap. CDR1 is SGHAT and CDR2 is FQNNGV in the germline V gene. TCRdb fed the reads into MiXCR, producing one record per CDR3 protein. Here the sample spans roughly 110,000 distinct CDR3 sequences, around 10% being singletons. The rearrangement uses TRBV11-2 and TRBJ2-7, with D tentatively TRBD2 (6 bases). The origin of this receptor is a human donor in good health (CMV status not recorded). Some clones in this sample may be carry-over from other donors' samples. Source material: PBMCs, sequenced either directly or after in vitro stimulation (not recorded which). In DNA form, the CDR3 reads TGTGCCAGCAACTCCCGGGGGTCGGGGGATGAGCAGTACTTC. It encodes CASNSRGSGDEQYF.